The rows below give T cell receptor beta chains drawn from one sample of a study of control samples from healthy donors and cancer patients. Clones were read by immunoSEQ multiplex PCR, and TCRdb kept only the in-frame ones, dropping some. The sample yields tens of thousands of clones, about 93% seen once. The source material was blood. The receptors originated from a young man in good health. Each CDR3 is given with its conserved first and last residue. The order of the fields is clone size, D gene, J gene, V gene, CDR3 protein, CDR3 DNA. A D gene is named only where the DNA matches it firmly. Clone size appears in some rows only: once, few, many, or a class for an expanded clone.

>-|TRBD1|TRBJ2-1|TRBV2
CASSDLGQGMYEQFF
TGTGCCAGCAGTGATTTGGGACAGGGGATGTATGAGCAGTTCTTC
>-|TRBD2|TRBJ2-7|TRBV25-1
CASSESLIAGSYEQYF
TGTGCCAGCAGTGAATCGTTGATAGCGGGGTCGTACGAGCAGTACTTC
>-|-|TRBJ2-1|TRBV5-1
CASSLVGAGAGEIF
-
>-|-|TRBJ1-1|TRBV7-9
CASSLAGGEIEAFF
TGTGCCAGCAGCTTAGCAGGAGGCGAAATTGAAGCTTTCTTT
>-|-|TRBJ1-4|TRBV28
CASSSRRWKLFF
TGTGCCAGCAGTTCGAGGAGGTGGAAACTGTTTTTT
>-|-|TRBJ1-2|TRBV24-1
CATRQGLNYGYTF
TGTGCCACCCGACAAGGGTTGAACTATGGCTACACCTTC
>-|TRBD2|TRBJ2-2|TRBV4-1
CASSQFFERDSANTGELFF
TGCGCCAGCAGCCAATTTTTCGAGCGGGATAGCGCGAACACCGGGGAGCTGTTTTTT
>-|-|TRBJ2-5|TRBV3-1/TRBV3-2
CASKGTLHQETQYF
TGTGCCAGCAAAGGGACGCTCCACCAAGAGACCCAGTACTTC
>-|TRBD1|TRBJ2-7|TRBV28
CASSLPDRVHEQYF
TGTGCCAGCAGTCTACCGGACAGGGTCCACGAGCAGTACTTC
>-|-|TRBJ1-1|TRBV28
CASRPGGAEAFF
TGTGCCAGCAGACCCGGGGGAGCTGAAGCTTTCTTT
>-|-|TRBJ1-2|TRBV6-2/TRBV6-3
CASSYSRLEGYTF
TGTGCCAGCAGTTACTCCAGGTTAGAGGGCTACACCTTC
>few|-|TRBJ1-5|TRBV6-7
CATEYREPVYSNQPQHF
TGTGCCACCGAATACAGGGAACCCGTATATAGCAATCAGCCCCAGCATTTT
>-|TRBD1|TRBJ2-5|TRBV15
CATSRDNWGQGRRAQETQYF
TGTGCCACCAGCAGAGATAATTGGGGACAGGGGAGGAGGGCCCAAGAGACCCAGTACTTC
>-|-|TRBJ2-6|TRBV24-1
CATSTKLSGANVLTF
TGTGCCACCTCTACCAAACTCTCTGGGGCCAACGTCCTGACTTTC
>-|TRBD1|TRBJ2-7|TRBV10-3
CAISVWDRGYYEQYF
TGTGCCATCAGTGTCTGGGACAGGGGCTACTACGAGCAGTACTTC